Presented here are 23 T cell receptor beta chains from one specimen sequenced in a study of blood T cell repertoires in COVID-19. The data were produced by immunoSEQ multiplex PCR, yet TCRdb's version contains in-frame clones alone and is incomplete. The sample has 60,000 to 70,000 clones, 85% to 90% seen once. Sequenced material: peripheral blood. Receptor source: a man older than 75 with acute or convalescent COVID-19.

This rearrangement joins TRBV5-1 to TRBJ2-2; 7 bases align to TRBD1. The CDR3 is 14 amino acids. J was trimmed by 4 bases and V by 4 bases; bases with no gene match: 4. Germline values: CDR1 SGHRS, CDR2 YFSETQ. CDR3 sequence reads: CASSGTGATGELFF. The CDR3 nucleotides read TGCGCCAGCAGCGGTACAGGGGCCACCGGGGAGCTGTTTTTT.

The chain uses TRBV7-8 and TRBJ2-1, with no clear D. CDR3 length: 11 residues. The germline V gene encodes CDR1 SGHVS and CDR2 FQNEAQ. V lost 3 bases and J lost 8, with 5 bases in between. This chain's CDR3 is CASSFKYEQFF. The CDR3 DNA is TGTGCCAGCAGCTTTAAATATGAGCAGTTCTTC.

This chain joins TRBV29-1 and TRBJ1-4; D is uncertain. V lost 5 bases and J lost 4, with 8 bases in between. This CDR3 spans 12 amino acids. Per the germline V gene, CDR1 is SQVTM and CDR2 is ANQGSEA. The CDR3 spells CSVRVLNEKLFF. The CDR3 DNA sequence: TGCAGCGTTCGGGTCCTTAATGAAAAACTGTTTTTT.

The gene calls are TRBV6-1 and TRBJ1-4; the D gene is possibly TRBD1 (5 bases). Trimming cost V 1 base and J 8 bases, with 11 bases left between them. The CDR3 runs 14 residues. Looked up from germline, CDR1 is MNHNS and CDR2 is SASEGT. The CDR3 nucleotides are TGTGCCAGCAGTGAAGTCAGGGCGGGGGAAAAACTGTTTTTT. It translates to CASSEVRAGEKLFF.

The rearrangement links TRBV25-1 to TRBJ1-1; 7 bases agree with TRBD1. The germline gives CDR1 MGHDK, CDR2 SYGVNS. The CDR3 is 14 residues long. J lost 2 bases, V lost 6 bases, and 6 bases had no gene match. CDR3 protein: CASRPQGINTEAFF. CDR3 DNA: TGTGCCAGCAGACCACAGGGGATAAACACTGAAGCTTTCTTT.

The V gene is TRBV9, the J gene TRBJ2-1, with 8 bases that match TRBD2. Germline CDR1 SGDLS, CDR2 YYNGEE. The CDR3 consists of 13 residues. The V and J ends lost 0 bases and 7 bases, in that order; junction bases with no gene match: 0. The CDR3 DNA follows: TGTGCCAGCAGCGTAGGACTAGCGAATGAGCAGTTCTTC. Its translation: CASSVGLANEQFF.

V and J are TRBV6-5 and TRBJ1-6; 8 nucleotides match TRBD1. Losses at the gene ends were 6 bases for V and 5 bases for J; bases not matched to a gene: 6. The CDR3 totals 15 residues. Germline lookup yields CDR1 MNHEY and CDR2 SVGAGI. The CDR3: CASRPGTGDNSPLHF. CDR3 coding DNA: TGTGCCAGCAGACCCGGGACAGGAGATAATTCACCCCTCCACTTT.

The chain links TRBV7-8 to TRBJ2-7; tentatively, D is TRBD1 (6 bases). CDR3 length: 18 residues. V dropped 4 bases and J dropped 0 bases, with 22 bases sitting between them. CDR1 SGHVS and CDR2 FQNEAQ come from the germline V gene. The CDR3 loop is CASSSTGRQGSSSYEQYF. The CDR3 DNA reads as TGTGCCAGCAGCTCTACCGGGCGGCAGGGGTCCTCCTCCTACGAGCAGTACTTC.

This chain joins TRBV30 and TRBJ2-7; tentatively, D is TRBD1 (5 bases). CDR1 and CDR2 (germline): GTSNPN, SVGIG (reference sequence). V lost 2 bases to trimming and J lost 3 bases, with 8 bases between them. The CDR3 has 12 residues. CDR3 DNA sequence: TGTGCCTGGAGTCCCGACAGCTACGAGCAGTACTTC. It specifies CAWSPDSYEQYF.

The CDR3, as DNA: TGTGCCAGCAGCTTACTACTAGCGCCAATTACCTACGAGCAGTACTTC. Translating gives CASSLLLAPITYEQYF. The rearrangement joins TRBV7-2 to TRBJ2-7, with 7 bases that match TRBD2. Germline V gene data show CDR1 as SGHTA and CDR2 as FQGNSA. The CDR3 spans 16 residues. J gave up 2 bases and V 2 bases, and 9 bases lay outside the gene matches. Supplemented by reference TRBV7-2 and TRBJ2-7, the full variable domain reads GAGVSQSPSNKVTEKGKDVELRCDPISGHTALYWYRQSLGQGLEFLIYFQGNSAPDKSGLPSDRFSAERTGGSVSTLTIQRTQQEDSAVYLCASSLLLAPITYEQYFGPGTRLTVT.

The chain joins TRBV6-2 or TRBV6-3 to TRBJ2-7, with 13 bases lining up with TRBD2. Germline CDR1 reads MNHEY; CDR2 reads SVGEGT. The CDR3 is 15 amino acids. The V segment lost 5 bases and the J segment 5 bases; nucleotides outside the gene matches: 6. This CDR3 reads CASSRRLAGGNEQYF. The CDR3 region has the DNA TGTGCCAGCAGTCGGAGACTAGCGGGGGGCAACGAGCAGTACTTC.

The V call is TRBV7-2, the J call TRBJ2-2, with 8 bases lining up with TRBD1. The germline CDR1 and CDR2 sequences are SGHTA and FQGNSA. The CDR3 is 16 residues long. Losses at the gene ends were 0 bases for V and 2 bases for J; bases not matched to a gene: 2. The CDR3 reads CASSLAGTGNTGELFF. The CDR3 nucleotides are TGTGCCAGCAGCTTAGCCGGGACAGGAAACACCGGGGAGCTGTTTTTT.

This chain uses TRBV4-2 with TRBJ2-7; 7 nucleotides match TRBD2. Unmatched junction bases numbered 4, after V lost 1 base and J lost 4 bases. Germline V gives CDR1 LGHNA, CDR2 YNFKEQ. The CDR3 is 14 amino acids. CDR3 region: CASSQAYSGYEQYF. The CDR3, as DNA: TGTGCCAGCAGCCAAGCCTATAGCGGGTACGAGCAGTACTTC.

The CDR3 region is CSVEGASYEQYF. CDR3 nucleotide sequence: TGCAGCGTTGAAGGGGCATCCTACGAGCAGTACTTC. The V and J genes are TRBV29-1 and TRBJ2-7; D remains unclear. V lost 1 base, J lost 1 base, and 5 bases lay in between. Germline loops: CDR1 SQVTM, CDR2 ANQGSEA. This CDR3 is 12 amino acids long.

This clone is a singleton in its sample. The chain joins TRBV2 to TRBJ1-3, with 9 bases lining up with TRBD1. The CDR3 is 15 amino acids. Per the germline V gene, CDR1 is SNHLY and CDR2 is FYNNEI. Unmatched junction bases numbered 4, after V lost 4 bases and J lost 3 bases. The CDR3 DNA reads TGTGCCAGCAGTGCACAGGGGGCATATGGAAACACCATATATTTT. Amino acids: CASSAQGAYGNTIYF. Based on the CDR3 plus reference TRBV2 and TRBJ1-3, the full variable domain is EPEVTQTPSHQVTQMGQEVILRCVPISNHLYFYWYRQILGQKVEFLVSFYNNEISEKSEIFDDQFSVERPDGSNFTLKIRSTKLEDSAMYFCASSAQGAYGNTIYFGEGSWLTVV.

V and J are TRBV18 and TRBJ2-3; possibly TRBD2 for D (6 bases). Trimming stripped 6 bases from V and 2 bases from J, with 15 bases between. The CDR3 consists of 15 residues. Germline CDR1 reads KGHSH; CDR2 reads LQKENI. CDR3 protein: CASSRDSPPTDTQYF. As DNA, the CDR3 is TGTGCCAGCTCCCGGGACTCTCCCCCCACAGATACGCAGTATTTT.

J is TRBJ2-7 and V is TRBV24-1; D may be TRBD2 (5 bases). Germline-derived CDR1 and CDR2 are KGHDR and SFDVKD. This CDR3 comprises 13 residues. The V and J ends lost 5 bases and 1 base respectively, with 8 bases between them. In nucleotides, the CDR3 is TGTGCCACCAGTGGGGTAGCGTCCTACGAGCAGTACTTC. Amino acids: CATSGVASYEQYF.

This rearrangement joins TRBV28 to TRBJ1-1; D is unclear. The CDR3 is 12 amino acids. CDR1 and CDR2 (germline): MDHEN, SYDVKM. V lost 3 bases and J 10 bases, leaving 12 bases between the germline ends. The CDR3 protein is CASSLLGVAAFF. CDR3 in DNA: TGTGCCAGCAGTTTGCTCGGGGTGGCAGCTTTCTTT.

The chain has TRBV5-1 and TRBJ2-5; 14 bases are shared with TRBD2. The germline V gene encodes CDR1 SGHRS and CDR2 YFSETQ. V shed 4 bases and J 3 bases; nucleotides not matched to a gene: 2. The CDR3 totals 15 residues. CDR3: CASSRGLAGEETQYF. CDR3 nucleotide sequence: TGCGCCAGCAGCCGGGGACTAGCGGGAGAAGAGACCCAGTACTTC.

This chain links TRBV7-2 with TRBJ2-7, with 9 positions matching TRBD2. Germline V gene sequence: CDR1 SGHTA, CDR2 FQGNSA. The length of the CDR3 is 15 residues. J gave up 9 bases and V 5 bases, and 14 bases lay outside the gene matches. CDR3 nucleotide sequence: TGTGCCAGCAGCCTGAATAGCGGGAGCGAGAATGGGCAGTACTTC. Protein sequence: CASSLNSGSENGQYF.

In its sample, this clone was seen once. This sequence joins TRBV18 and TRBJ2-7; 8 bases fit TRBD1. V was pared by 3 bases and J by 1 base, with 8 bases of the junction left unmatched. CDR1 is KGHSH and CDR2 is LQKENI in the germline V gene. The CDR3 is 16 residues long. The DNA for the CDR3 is TGTGCCAGCTCACCGACAGGGACAGGCAGTTCCTACGAGCAGTACTTC. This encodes CASSPTGTGSSYEQYF. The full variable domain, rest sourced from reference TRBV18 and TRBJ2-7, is NAGVMQNPRHLVRRRGQEARLRCSPMKGHSHVYWYRQLPEEGLKFMVYLQKENIIDESGMPKERFSAEFPKEGPSILRIQQVVRGDSAAYFCASSPTGTGSSYEQYFGPGTRLTVT.

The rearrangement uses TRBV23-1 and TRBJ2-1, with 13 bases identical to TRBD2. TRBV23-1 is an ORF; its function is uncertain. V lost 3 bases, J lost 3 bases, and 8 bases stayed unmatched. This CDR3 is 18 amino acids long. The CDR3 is CASSHSKGLAGSYNEQFF. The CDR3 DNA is TGCGCCAGCAGTCATTCAAAGGGACTAGCGGGAAGCTACAATGAGCAGTTCTTC.

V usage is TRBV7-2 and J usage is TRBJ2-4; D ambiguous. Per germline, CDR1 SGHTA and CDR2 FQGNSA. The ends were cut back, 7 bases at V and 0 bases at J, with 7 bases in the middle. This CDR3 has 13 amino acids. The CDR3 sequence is CASTSLAKNIQYF. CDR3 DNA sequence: TGTGCCAGCACCAGTCTAGCCAAAAACATTCAGTACTTC.